This is a list of T cell receptor beta chains from one sample in a study of identical twins. TCRdb used MiXCR to reprocess the 5' RACE reads, holding one entry per CDR3 protein. The data hold some 690,000 distinct CDR3 sequences, with less than 25% observed a single time. These data were also filed under a second study, of T cells expressing NK-cell markers.

The specimen was PBMCs. The receptors derive from a woman between 18 and 30 years old in good health. Both conserved end residues are part of each CDR3. The order of the fields is D gene, V gene, clone size, J gene, CDR3 DNA, CDR3 protein. A D gene is named only where the DNA matches it firmly. Expanded clones are given a class, and other clones once, few, many or no size at all.

d_call: .; v_call: TRBV5-1; clone_size: few; j_call: TRBJ2-7; cdr3_nt: TGCGCCAGCAGCTTTGGGACGAGGGAGCAGTACTTC; cdr3_aa: CASSFGTREQYF
d_call: .; v_call: TRBV12-3/TRBV12-4; clone_size: .; j_call: TRBJ2-7; cdr3_nt: TGTGCCAGCAGTTTCGTCCTGAACGAGCAGTACTTC; cdr3_aa: CASSFVLNEQYF
d_call: .; v_call: TRBV30; clone_size: .; j_call: TRBJ2-5; cdr3_nt: TGTGCCTGGAGTTCCGGGACAATGCAAGAGACCCAGTACTTC; cdr3_aa: CAWSSGTMQETQYF
d_call: TRBD2; v_call: TRBV20-1; clone_size: .; j_call: TRBJ2-5; cdr3_nt: TGCAGTGCTAGACGGAGCGGGGGGGCAGAGACCCAGTACTTC; cdr3_aa: CSARRSGGAETQYF
d_call: TRBD1; v_call: TRBV27; clone_size: .; j_call: TRBJ2-1; cdr3_nt: TGTGCCAGCAGTTCTAGGCCTCCGGGACAGGGGAATGAGCAGTTCTTC; cdr3_aa: CASSSRPPGQGNEQFF
d_call: .; v_call: TRBV20-1; clone_size: many; j_call: TRBJ1-2; cdr3_nt: TGCAGTGCTCCTAATACAGGGTTTGACGGCTACACCTTC; cdr3_aa: CSAPNTGFDGYTF
d_call: .; v_call: TRBV7-9; clone_size: .; j_call: TRBJ1-3; cdr3_nt: TGTGCCAGCAGCGCAGCCCTTTCGGACACCATATATTTT; cdr3_aa: CASSAALSDTIYF
d_call: TRBD1; v_call: TRBV27; clone_size: few; j_call: TRBJ1-1; cdr3_nt: TGTGCCAGCACACCAAGACAGGGGGCTGAAGCTTTCTTT; cdr3_aa: CASTPRQGAEAFF
d_call: TRBD2; v_call: TRBV7-2; clone_size: .; j_call: TRBJ2-4; cdr3_nt: TGTGCCAGCAGCTTAAGTTTGTCTAGCGGGAGTAACATTCAGTACTTC; cdr3_aa: CASSLSLSSGSNIQYF
d_call: .; v_call: TRBV10-2; clone_size: .; j_call: TRBJ2-7; cdr3_nt: TGCGCCAGCAGTGTCACCGCCTGGATAGCGCGTTCCTACGAGCAGTACTTC; cdr3_aa: CASSVTAWIARSYEQYF
d_call: .; v_call: TRBV5-8; clone_size: .; j_call: TRBJ2-5; cdr3_nt: TGTGCCAGCAGCGGTAGGGGGGCGGAGACCCAGTACTTC; cdr3_aa: CASSGRGAETQYF
d_call: TRBD2; v_call: TRBV7-2; clone_size: few; j_call: TRBJ2-7; cdr3_nt: TGTGCCAGCAGCTCGAGCGGGAGGGAGTCCTACGAGCAGTACTTC; cdr3_aa: CASSSSGRESYEQYF
d_call: .; v_call: TRBV12-3/TRBV12-4; clone_size: few; j_call: TRBJ2-1; cdr3_nt: TGTGCCAGCAGTTTCGTCCCCTTCAATGAGCAGTTCTTC; cdr3_aa: CASSFVPFNEQFF
d_call: .; v_call: TRBV5-1; clone_size: few; j_call: TRBJ2-2; cdr3_nt: TGCGCCAGCAGTCTTAGACACGAGAACACCGGGGAGCTGTTTTTT; cdr3_aa: CASSLRHENTGELFF
d_call: .; v_call: TRBV5-6; clone_size: once; j_call: TRBJ1-2; cdr3_nt: TGTGCCAGCAGCTTGTGGCCGGGGGCCTACTATGGCTACACCTTC; cdr3_aa: CASSLWPGAYYGYTF
d_call: TRBD1; v_call: TRBV3-1; clone_size: .; j_call: TRBJ2-7; cdr3_nt: TGTGCCAGCAGCCAACTATCCAGGGGGCAAGACGAGCAGTACTTC; cdr3_aa: CASSQLSRGQDEQYF
d_call: TRBD1; v_call: TRBV5-1; clone_size: many; j_call: TRBJ2-1; cdr3_nt: TGCGCCAGCAGCGGGACCGGGACAGGGCCCTTCAATGAGCAGTTCTTC; cdr3_aa: CASSGTGTGPFNEQFF
d_call: .; v_call: TRBV6-4; clone_size: .; j_call: TRBJ2-5; cdr3_nt: TGTGCCAGCAGTGACTCAGCAGTCTCAGAGACCCAGTACTTC; cdr3_aa: CASSDSAVSETQYF
d_call: .; v_call: TRBV12-3/TRBV12-4; clone_size: few; j_call: TRBJ1-2; cdr3_nt: TGTGCCAGCAGTTATTTGGCAGGGACGGGTGGCTACACCTTC; cdr3_aa: CASSYLAGTGGYTF
d_call: .; v_call: TRBV30; clone_size: .; j_call: TRBJ2-5; cdr3_nt: TGTGCCTGGAGTGTCCTGGGCTCAGAGACCCAGTACTTC; cdr3_aa: CAWSVLGSETQYF
d_call: TRBD1; v_call: TRBV5-6; clone_size: .; j_call: TRBJ2-5; cdr3_nt: TGTGCCAGCAGCTTTGACAGGGCTGAGACCCAGTACTTC; cdr3_aa: CASSFDRAETQYF
d_call: .; v_call: TRBV20-1; clone_size: few; j_call: TRBJ1-2; cdr3_nt: TGCAGTGCTAGAAGGTGGGACTATGGCTACACCTTC; cdr3_aa: CSARRWDYGYTF
d_call: .; v_call: TRBV5-1; clone_size: few; j_call: TRBJ2-3; cdr3_nt: TGCGCCAGCAGGATTGCAGCCAGCACAGATACGCAGTATTTT; cdr3_aa: CASRIAASTDTQYF
d_call: .; v_call: TRBV7-2; clone_size: .; j_call: TRBJ2-1; cdr3_nt: TGTGCCAGCAGCTCCCCTGAGGGCACGGGCTTCAATGAGCAGTTCTTC; cdr3_aa: CASSSPEGTGFNEQFF
d_call: .; v_call: TRBV25-1; clone_size: few; j_call: TRBJ1-3; cdr3_nt: TGTGCCAGCAGTGGGCCGGGAAACACCATATATTTT; cdr3_aa: CASSGPGNTIYF
d_call: TRBD1; v_call: TRBV5-1; clone_size: .; j_call: TRBJ2-7; cdr3_nt: TGCGCCAGCAGCACCGGGACAGGGGGCTCCTACGAGCAGTACTTC; cdr3_aa: CASSTGTGGSYEQYF
d_call: TRBD1; v_call: TRBV27; clone_size: many; j_call: TRBJ1-5; cdr3_nt: TGTGCCAGCAGTTTCGGGACAGGCAATCAGCCCCAGCATTTT; cdr3_aa: CASSFGTGNQPQHF
d_call: TRBD2; v_call: TRBV20-1; clone_size: many; j_call: TRBJ2-1; cdr3_nt: TGCAGTGCTCTTAGCGGGGTACGCTGGAATGAGCAGTTCTTC; cdr3_aa: CSALSGVRWNEQFF
d_call: .; v_call: TRBV5-1; clone_size: .; j_call: TRBJ2-3; cdr3_nt: TGCGCCAGCAGCTTGGCCGACTCCCCCCAAGATACGCAGTATTTT; cdr3_aa: CASSLADSPQDTQYF
d_call: TRBD2; v_call: TRBV12-3/TRBV12-4; clone_size: few; j_call: TRBJ2-7; cdr3_nt: TGTGCCAGCAGTTTATGGCTAGCGGGGGCCTACGAGCAGTACTTC; cdr3_aa: CASSLWLAGAYEQYF
d_call: TRBD2; v_call: TRBV20-1; clone_size: few; j_call: TRBJ2-2; cdr3_nt: TGCAGTGCCACCCCCCTGGGGCTAGCGGGAGGCGACACCGGGGAGCTGTTTTTT; cdr3_aa: CSATPLGLAGGDTGELFF
d_call: .; v_call: TRBV7-9; clone_size: .; j_call: TRBJ1-2; cdr3_nt: TGTGCCAGCAGTAGGGCCTCCTATGGCTACACCTTC; cdr3_aa: CASSRASYGYTF
d_call: TRBD2; v_call: TRBV7-2; clone_size: .; j_call: TRBJ2-5; cdr3_nt: TGTGCCAGCAGCTTGACTAGCGGGAGACCCTCTTCCGAGACCCAGTACTTC; cdr3_aa: CASSLTSGRPSSETQYF
d_call: .; v_call: TRBV7-9; clone_size: .; j_call: TRBJ2-3; cdr3_nt: TGTGCCAGCAGCTTAGGTTCCCCCCCGAGAGCTACGCAGTATTTT; cdr3_aa: CASSLGSPPRATQYF
d_call: .; v_call: TRBV29-1; clone_size: .; j_call: TRBJ2-2; cdr3_nt: TGCAGCGTTGACTGGGACACCGGGGAGCTGTTTTTT; cdr3_aa: CSVDWDTGELFF